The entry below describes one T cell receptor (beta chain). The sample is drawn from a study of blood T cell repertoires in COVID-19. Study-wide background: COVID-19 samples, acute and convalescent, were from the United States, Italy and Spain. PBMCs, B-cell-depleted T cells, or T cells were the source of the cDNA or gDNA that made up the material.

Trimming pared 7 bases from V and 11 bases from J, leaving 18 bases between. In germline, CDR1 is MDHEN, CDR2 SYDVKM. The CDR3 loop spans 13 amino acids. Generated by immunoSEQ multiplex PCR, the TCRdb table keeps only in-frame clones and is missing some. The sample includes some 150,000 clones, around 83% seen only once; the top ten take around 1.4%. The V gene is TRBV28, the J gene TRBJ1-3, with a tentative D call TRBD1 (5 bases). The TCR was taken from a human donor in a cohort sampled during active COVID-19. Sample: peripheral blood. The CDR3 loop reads CASTKGLERPIYF. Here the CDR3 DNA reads TGTGCCAGCACCAAGGGGTTAGAAAGGCCCATATATTTT.